The rows below give T cell receptor beta chains drawn from one sample of a study of early stage breast cancer tumors. Repertoires were generated with immunoSEQ multiplex PCR, while TCRdb's copy carries only in-frame clones and drops some. Among more than 65,000 clones, more than 70% were seen once, and the ten largest hold 4.7%. Sequencing was performed on blood. All receptors derive from a person in their forties with breast cancer. Both conserved end residues are part of each CDR3. A D gene is named only where the DNA matches it firmly. Size tells how often a clone was seen (once, few, many) or the class of an expanded clone, and some rows leave it out.

>TRBJ2-7|.|TRBV15|.
TGTGCCACCAGCAGAGATGGGGTGGGCTACGAGCAGTACTTC
CATSRDGVGYEQYF
>TRBJ2-1|.|TRBV7-2|once
TGTGCCAGCACTACGACTAGTTATGAGCAGTTCTTC
CASTTTSYEQFF
>TRBJ1-2|.|TRBV28|.
TGTGCCAGCAGTTCGACGATAGGGTCTTCAGGCTACACCTTC
CASSSTIGSSGYTF
>TRBJ1-5|.|TRBV30|.
TGTGCCTGGAGTGTAGTTGGACAGTTTAATCAGCCCCAGCATTTT
CAWSVVGQFNQPQHF
>TRBJ2-6|TRBD2|TRBV9|.
TGTGCCAGCAGCGCCAGGGCGGGAGGTGGGGCCAACGTCCTGACTTTC
CASSARAGGGANVLTF
>TRBJ2-5|.|TRBV19|.
TGTGCCAGTAGTTTGGGGTTTGGGGTCCAAGAGACCCAGTACTTC
CASSLGFGVQETQYF
>TRBJ2-7|.|TRBV28|.
TGTGCCAGCAGCATAGGGGGGACCCACGAGCAGTACTTC
CASSIGGTHEQYF
>TRBJ2-7|.|TRBV7-2|.
TGTGCCAGCAGATTAGCCCAGGGAGGAAAGTACGAGCAGTACTTC
CASRLAQGGKYEQYF
>TRBJ1-1|TRBD1|TRBV11-2|.
TGTGCCAGCAGCTTAGGCCTGGGACAGGGCCTATGGAACACTGAAGCTTTCTTT
CASSLGLGQGLWNTEAFF
>TRBJ1-5|TRBD1|TRBV29-1|.
TGCAGCGTTTTGACCGGGACAGATAGCAATCAGCCCCAGCATTTT
CSVLTGTDSNQPQHF
>TRBJ2-7|.|TRBV11-1|.
TGTGCCAGCAGCTTGGGGTCCGAGCAGTACTTC
CASSLGSEQYF
>TRBJ2-3|.|TRBV7-6|.
TGTGCCAGCAGCCCGGCCCCGGTGAGCACAGATACGCAGTATTTT
CASSPAPVSTDTQYF
>TRBJ2-7|.|TRBV30|few
TGTGCCTGGAGCCTAGATAGCGAGCAGTACTTC
CAWSLDSEQYF
>TRBJ1-5|.|TRBV19|.
TGTGCCAGTACCGAACCAGCCGACGGGAATCAGCCCCAGCATTTT
CASTEPADGNQPQHF
>TRBJ2-3|TRBD1|TRBV13|.
TGTGCCAGCGACCGGGACAGGGGCACAGATACGCAGTATTTT
CASDRDRGTDTQYF
>TRBJ2-2|.|TRBV7-6|.
TGTGCCAGCAGCTGGGCTGAGGAGCTGTTTTTT
CASSWAEELFF
>TRBJ1-1|.|TRBV19|.
TGTGCCAGTAGTATAGGCCCGGACAGATACATGAACACTGAAGCTTTCTTT
CASSIGPDRYMNTEAFF
>TRBJ2-7|TRBD2|TRBV2|few
TGTGCCAGCAGCGCCGGACTAGCGCGTCATTCCTACGAGCAGTACTTC
CASSAGLARHSYEQYF
>TRBJ1-2|.|TRBV7-8|few
TGTGCCAGCAGCTCCAGCAGGCAGTCTCAGTATGGCTACACCTTC
CASSSSRQSQYGYTF
>TRBJ2-1|TRBD2|TRBV19|.
TGTGCCAGTAGTATAGGGACTAGCGGGAGCCTAAATGAGCAGTTCTTC
CASSIGTSGSLNEQFF
>TRBJ2-1|.|TRBV29-1|.
TGCAGCGTCACAGGGGGGGGGAGTGCATCGTACAATGAGCAGTTCTTC
CSVTGGGSASYNEQFF
>TRBJ2-1|.|TRBV7-9|.
TGTGCCAGCAGCTTGACTAGCAATGAGCAGTTCTTC
CASSLTSNEQFF
>TRBJ2-7|TRBD1|TRBV6-5|.
TGTGCCAGCAGTAAACCGGGACAGGGAAAAGTGCAGTACTTC
CASSKPGQGKVQYF
>TRBJ2-2|TRBD1|TRBV7-8|.
TGTGCCAGCAGCCCCGGAGTTTTCCCGGGACAGGGATACTACGCGAACACCGGGGAGCTGTTTTTT
CASSPGVFPGQGYYANTGELFF
>TRBJ1-1|.|TRBV5-1|.
TGCGCCAGCAGCCCGGGGGGCACGGACACTGAAGCTTTCTTT
CASSPGGTDTEAFF
>TRBJ2-5|.|TRBV21-1|.
TGTGCCAGCAAAGAAGGGGAGGCAGGGGCGCCTCCAGGGGAGACCCAGTACTTC
CASKEGEAGAPPGETQYF
>TRBJ1-1|.|TRBV28|once
TGTGCCAGCAGTATTATGAACACTGAAGCTTTCTTT
CASSIMNTEAFF
>TRBJ2-7|.|TRBV7-8|.
TGTGCCAGCAGCCCGGGGGCCGAGGGGGAGCAGTACTTC
CASSPGAEGEQYF
>TRBJ2-7|.|TRBV5-1|.
TGCGCCAGCCACCCAACCGGGACTGGCTACGAGCAGTACTTC
CASHPTGTGYEQYF
>TRBJ2-1|TRBD1|TRBV19|once
TGTGCCAGTAGTGACCAGGGGGCTCGGTATTACAATGAGCAGTTCTTC
CASSDQGARYYNEQFF
>TRBJ2-1|TRBD2|TRBV28|.
TGTGCCAGCAGTTTCACGGCGGGAGGGCCAGGTAGTGAGCAGTTCTTC
CASSFTAGGPGSEQFF
>TRBJ2-7|TRBD2|TRBV6-1|.
TGTGCCAGCCGTCAGCGGGGGCCTAAGGGCGAGCAGTACTTC
CASRQRGPKGEQYF
>TRBJ2-7|.|TRBV29-1|.
TGCAGCGTAGTCCGGGACGACGCCTACGAGCAGTACTTC
CSVVRDDAYEQYF
>TRBJ1-4|.|TRBV7-6|.
TGTGCCAGCAGCTTAGCGCCAGGGCCTAATGAAAAACTGTTTTTT
CASSLAPGPNEKLFF
>TRBJ2-7|TRBD1|TRBV7-8|.
TGTGCCAGCGACCTCGGGGACAGGGGGTTTCTCTACGAGCAGTACTTC
CASDLGDRGFLYEQYF
>TRBJ2-7|.|TRBV18|.
TGTGCCAGCTCACCAAACACAGCGCGGGAGCAGTACTTC
CASSPNTAREQYF
>TRBJ2-7|.|TRBV28|.
TGTGCCAGCAGTTTACTCGTAGGGGGCTACGAGCAGTACTTC
CASSLLVGGYEQYF
>TRBJ2-7|.|TRBV19|few
TGTGCCAGTAGTATAGGTCCTCGTTACGAGCAGTACTTC
CASSIGPRYEQYF
>TRBJ2-7|.|TRBV12-5|few
TGTGCTAGTGGTTTGGTACAAGCTGGACAGAGCCACGAGCAGTACTTC
CASGLVQAGQSHEQYF
>TRBJ1-1|.|TRBV7-9|.
TGTGCCAGCAGCGGCGGTGGGGGGAACACTGAAGCTTTCTTT
CASSGGGGNTEAFF
>TRBJ1-2|.|TRBV30|.
TGTGCCTGGGGGCGCCCAGACAACTATGGCTACACCTTC
CAWGRPDNYGYTF
>TRBJ1-2|.|TRBV6-5|.
TGTGCCAGCAGTTACGGGGCACCCAGGAGGGGGGGCTACACCTTC
CASSYGAPRRGGYTF
>TRBJ1-4|TRBD1|TRBV6-5|.
TGTGCCAGCAGATCCCAGGGGGGAATCGGTGAAAAACTGTTTTTT
CASRSQGGIGEKLFF
>TRBJ1-1|.|TRBV20-1|.
TGCAGTGCTCCGGACAGACTTGAAGCTTTCTTT
CSAPDRLEAFF
>TRBJ2-1|TRBD1|TRBV6-6|.
TGTGCCAGCAGTTATCTTGGACAGGTTGGTGAGCAGTTCTTC
CASSYLGQVGEQFF
>TRBJ2-3|TRBD2|TRBV18|.
TGTGCCAGCTCACCACCGACCAGCGGGAGTACTACAGATACGCAGTATTTT
CASSPPTSGSTTDTQYF
>TRBJ2-3|TRBD2|TRBV14|.
TGTGCCAGCAGCCGTGGACTAGCCATCACAGATACGCAGTATTTT
CASSRGLAITDTQYF
>TRBJ2-1|.|TRBV6-5|.
TGTGCCAGCAGTTGGATTAACAGGGCGGGCTACAATGAGCAGTTCTTC
CASSWINRAGYNEQFF
>TRBJ2-3|.|TRBV9|.
TGTGCCAGCAGCGTAGTCCCCAAGGATACGCAGTATTTT
CASSVVPKDTQYF
>TRBJ2-1|TRBD2|TRBV5-1|.
TGCGCCAGCAGCTTGGAAGCGGGAGGGCCTCGGGCGCAGTTCTTC
CASSLEAGGPRAQFF
>TRBJ2-7|.|TRBV6-1|.
TGTGCCAGCAGTGAAGCGCATTGGGGTTTCGACGAGCAGTACTTC
CASSEAHWGFDEQYF
>TRBJ2-1|.|TRBV20-1|.
TGCAGTGCTAGAGGGTTGGATGAGCAGTTCTTC
CSARGLDEQFF
>TRBJ1-2|.|TRBV19|.
TGTGCCAGTAGTATGGCCTATGGCTACACCTTC
CASSMAYGYTF